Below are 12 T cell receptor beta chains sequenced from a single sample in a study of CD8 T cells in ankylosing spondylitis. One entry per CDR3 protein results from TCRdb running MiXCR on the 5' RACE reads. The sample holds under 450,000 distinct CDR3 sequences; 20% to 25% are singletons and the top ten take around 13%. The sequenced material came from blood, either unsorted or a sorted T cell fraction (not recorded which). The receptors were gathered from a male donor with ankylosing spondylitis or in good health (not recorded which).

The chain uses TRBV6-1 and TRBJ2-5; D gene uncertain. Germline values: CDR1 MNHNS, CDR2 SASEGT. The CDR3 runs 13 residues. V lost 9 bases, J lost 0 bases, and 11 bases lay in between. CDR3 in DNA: TGTGCCAGTTTTGGGAAGTACCAAGAGACCCAGTACTTC. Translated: CASFGKYQETQYF.

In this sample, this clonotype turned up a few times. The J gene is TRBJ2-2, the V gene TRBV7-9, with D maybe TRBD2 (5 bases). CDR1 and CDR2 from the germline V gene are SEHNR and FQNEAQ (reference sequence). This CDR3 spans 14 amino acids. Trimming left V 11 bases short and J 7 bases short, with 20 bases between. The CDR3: CALLKGPGVGELFF. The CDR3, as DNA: TGTGCCTTGTTAAAGGGCCCCGGGGTCGGGGAGCTGTTTTTT.

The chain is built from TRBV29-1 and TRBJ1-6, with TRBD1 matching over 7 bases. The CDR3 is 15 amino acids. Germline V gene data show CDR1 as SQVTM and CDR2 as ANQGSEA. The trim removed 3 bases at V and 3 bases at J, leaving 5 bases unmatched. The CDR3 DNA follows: TGCAGCGTTGATAAGGGACAGCGCTATAATTCACCCCTCCACTTT. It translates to CSVDKGQRYNSPLHF.

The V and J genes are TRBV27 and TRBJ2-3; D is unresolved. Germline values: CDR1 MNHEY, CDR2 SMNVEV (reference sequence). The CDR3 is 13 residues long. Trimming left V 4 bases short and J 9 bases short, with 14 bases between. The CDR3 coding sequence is TGTGCCAGCAGTTCTCCACCGTTTGTGACGCAGTATTTT. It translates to CASSSPPFVTQYF.

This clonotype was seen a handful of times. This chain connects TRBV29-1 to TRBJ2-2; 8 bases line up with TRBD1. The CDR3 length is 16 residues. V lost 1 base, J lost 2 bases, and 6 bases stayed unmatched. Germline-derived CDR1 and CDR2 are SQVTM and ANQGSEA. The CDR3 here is CSVEGRQGPNTGELFF. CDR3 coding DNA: TGCAGCGTTGAAGGCCGACAGGGGCCTAACACCGGGGAGCTGTTTTTT.

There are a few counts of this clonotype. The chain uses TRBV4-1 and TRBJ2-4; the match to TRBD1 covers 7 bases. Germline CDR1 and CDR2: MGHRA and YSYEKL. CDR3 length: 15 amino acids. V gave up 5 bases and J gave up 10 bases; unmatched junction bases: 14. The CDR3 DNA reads TGCGCCAGCAGCACACCTCGACAGGGTAAAGATATTCAGTACTTC. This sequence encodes CASSTPRQGKDIQYF.

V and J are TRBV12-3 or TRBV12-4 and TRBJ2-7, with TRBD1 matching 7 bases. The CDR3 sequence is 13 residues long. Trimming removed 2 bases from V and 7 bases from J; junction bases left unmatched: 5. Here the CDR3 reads CASSLQGVDEQYF. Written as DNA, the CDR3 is TGTGCCAGCAGTTTACAGGGGGTGGATGAGCAGTACTTC.

The CDR3 nucleotides are TGTGCCAGCAGCGGGGGGACGAGCTCCTCGGGGCAGTTCTTC. The encoded protein is CASSGGTSSSGQFF. The chain uses TRBV12-3 or TRBV12-4 and TRBJ2-1; 7 bases fit TRBD2. The CDR3 loop spans 14 amino acids. V was clipped by 6 bases and J by 12 bases; unmatched bases: 14.

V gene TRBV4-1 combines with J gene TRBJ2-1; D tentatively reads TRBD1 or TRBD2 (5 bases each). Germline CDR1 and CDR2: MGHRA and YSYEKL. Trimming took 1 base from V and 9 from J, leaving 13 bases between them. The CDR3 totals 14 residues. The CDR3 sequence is CASSQGPDGGEQFF. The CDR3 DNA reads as TGCGCCAGCAGCCAAGGACCAGATGGGGGTGAGCAGTTCTTC.

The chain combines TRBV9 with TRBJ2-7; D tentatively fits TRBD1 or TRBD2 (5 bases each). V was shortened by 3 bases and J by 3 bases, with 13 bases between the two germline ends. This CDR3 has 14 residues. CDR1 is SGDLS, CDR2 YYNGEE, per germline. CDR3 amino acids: CASSGDALDYEQYF. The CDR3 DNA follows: TGTGCCAGCAGCGGGGACGCTCTGGACTACGAGCAGTACTTC.

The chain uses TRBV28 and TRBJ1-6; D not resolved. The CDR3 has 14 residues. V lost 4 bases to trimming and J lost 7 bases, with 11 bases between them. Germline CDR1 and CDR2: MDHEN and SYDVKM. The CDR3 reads CASSWGVGNSPLHF. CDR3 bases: TGTGCCAGCAGTTGGGGAGTGGGGAATTCACCCCTCCACTTT. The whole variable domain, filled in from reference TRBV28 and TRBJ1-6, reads DVKVTQSSRYLVKRTGEKVFLECVQDMDHENMFWYRQDPGLGLRLIYFSYDVKMKEKGDIPEGYSVSREKKERFSLILESASTNQTSMYLCASSWGVGNSPLHFGNGTRLTVT.

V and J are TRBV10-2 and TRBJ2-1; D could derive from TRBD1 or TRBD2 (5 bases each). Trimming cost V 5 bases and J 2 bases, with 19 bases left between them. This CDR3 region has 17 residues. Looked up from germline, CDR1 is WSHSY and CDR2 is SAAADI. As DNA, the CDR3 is TGCGCCAGCAGTTTGGGCGTGGCAGGGACCCCCTACAATGAGCAGTTCTTC. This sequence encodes CASSLGVAGTPYNEQFF.